The 15 T cell receptor beta chains in this list originate from one sample, sequenced in a study of T-cell reconstitution after alpha-beta-depleted transplantation in children. A library of TCRbeta sequences, prepared with unique molecular identifiers, was generated. TCRdb re-called the PCR reads with MiXCR, one entry per CDR3 protein. The sample has about 540,000 distinct CDR3 sequences; about 16% are singletons. The source was PBMCs from the stem cell graft donor, collected from the stem cell graft. Receptor source: a human donor who donated a stem cell graft to a child with acute lymphoblastic leukemia.

Only a few counts were recorded for this clonotype. The chain links TRBV5-1 to TRBJ2-3; D not certain. Trimming left V 0 bases short and J 2 bases short, with 16 bases between. This CDR3 has 17 amino acids. The germline V gene has CDR1 SGHRS and CDR2 YFSETQ. Here the CDR3 reads CASSLGGPSPNTDTQYF. The CDR3, as DNA: TGCGCCAGCAGCTTGGGGGGTCCCTCACCTAACACAGATACGCAGTATTTT.

This clonotype came up many times. The chain couples TRBV3-1 to TRBJ2-3; 7 bases fit TRBD2. In germline, CDR1 is LGHDT, CDR2 YNNKEL (reference sequence). V dropped 4 bases and J dropped 6; count of bases not matched to a gene: 16. There are 17 residues in the CDR3. The CDR3 sequence is CASSPGPTGGIVDTQYF. Written as DNA, the CDR3 is TGTGCCAGCAGCCCTGGGCCCACGGGAGGAATTGTGGATACGCAGTATTTT.

Many counts were recorded for this clonotype. The chain carries TRBV15 and TRBJ2-1, with D perhaps matching TRBD1 (6 bases). Germline V gene lookup returns CDR1 LNHNV and CDR2 YYDKDF (reference sequence). Trimming pared 7 bases from V and 0 bases from J, leaving 10 bases between. The CDR3 is 14 amino acids. CDR3 sequence: CATISGDSYNEQFF. For the CDR3, the DNA is TGTGCCACCATATCAGGGGACTCCTACAATGAGCAGTTCTTC.

The table lists this clonotype with a few counts. The genes are TRBV20-1 and TRBJ2-3; TRBD2 matches 8 bases. The CDR3 covers 14 residues. V lost 6 bases and J lost 5; bases outside the gene matches: 10. Germline V gene sequence: CDR1 DFQATT, CDR2 SNEGSKA (reference sequence). As DNA, the CDR3 is TGCAGTGCGGGGACCCCGGGACTAGTAGATACGCAGTATTTT. This encodes CSAGTPGLVDTQYF.

V is TRBV5-1 and J is TRBJ2-1, with 9 nucleotides matching TRBD2. With 0 bases clipped from V and 9 bases from J, the junction kept 7 bases outside the gene matches. The CDR3 runs to 15 residues. Germline-derived CDR1 and CDR2 are SGHRS and YFSETQ. CDR3 region: CASSLEVVSGGEQFF. CDR3 DNA sequence: TGCGCCAGCAGCTTGGAGGTAGTTAGCGGGGGTGAGCAGTTCTTC.

This clonotype was seen only a few times. The gene calls are TRBV4-2 and TRBJ2-7; TRBD1 might be the D (6 bases). Trimming removed 4 bases at V and 5 bases at J, with 15 bases between. The length of the CDR3 is 14 residues. The germline gives CDR1 LGHNA, CDR2 YNFKEQ. In nucleotides, the CDR3 is TGTGCCAGCAGCCCCTCAGGGCAGGGGAACGAGCAGTACTTC. Its translation is CASSPSGQGNEQYF.

The chain joins TRBV7-6 to TRBJ2-6; D remains ambiguous. CDR1 is SGHVS and CDR2 is FNYEAQ in the germline V gene. This CDR3 has 20 amino acids. V was cut by 3 bases and J by 0 bases, with 21 bases left in between. CDR3 residues: CASSLVPLADLSSGANVLTF. CDR3 DNA sequence: TGTGCCAGCAGCTTGGTCCCCCTTGCAGATCTGAGCTCTGGGGCCAACGTCCTGACTTTC.

This clonotype was seen at least ten times. The rearrangement uses TRBV12-3 or TRBV12-4 and TRBJ2-7; TRBD2 matches 8 bases. V shed 8 bases, J shed 2 bases, and the junction held 8 bases outside the gene matches. The CDR3 is made up of 14 amino acids. DNA of the CDR3: TGTGCCAGCGGCCCTACGGGAGGGCCCTACGAGCAGTACTTC. It encodes CASGPTGGPYEQYF.

V usage is TRBV12-3 or TRBV12-4 and J usage is TRBJ1-5; TRBD1 is a possible D gene (6 bases). V lost 4 bases and J 9 bases, leaving 10 bases between the germline ends. CDR3 size: 12 residues. This chain's CDR3 is CASSSDRRPQHF. DNA of the CDR3: TGTGCCAGCAGTTCCGACAGGCGGCCCCAGCATTTT.

Concerning this clonotype: The CDR3 ends on some other residue instead of the conserved phenylalanine or tryptophan, so this is likely a read error. Because the CDR3's place on the DNA is in doubt, the DNA is left out and the CDR3 is given as listed by TCRdb. The genes are TRBV12-3 or TRBV12-4 and TRBJ1-2. The CDR3 adds up to 13 amino acids, both ends counted. This CDR3 reads CASSLTAEFLAGV.

The sample holds many counts of this clonotype. This chain uses TRBV3-1 with TRBJ1-1, with D perhaps TRBD1 (6 bases). The germline V gene has CDR1 LGHDT and CDR2 YNNKEL (reference sequence). Trimming took off 5 bases at V and 0 bases at J, with 10 bases between the two ends. The CDR3 length is 14 residues. The DNA of the CDR3 is TGTGCCAGCAGCGGCGGGACACTGAACACTGAAGCTTTCTTT. It specifies CASSGGTLNTEAFF.

The V call is TRBV21-1, the J call TRBJ2-1; the table's D call, TRBD2, has no DNA check behind it. TRBV21-1 is a pseudogene segment. The CDR3 spans 22 residues. The CDR3 reads CASSKAPGDGTGTSGSYNEQFF. The DNA of the CDR3 is TGTGCCAGCAGCAAAGCGCCTGGGGACGGGACCGGGACTAGCGGAAGCTACAATGAGCAGTTCTTC.

This clonotype came up a few times. This chain connects TRBV13 to TRBJ2-1; possibly TRBD2 for D (6 bases). Germline-derived CDR1 and CDR2 are PRHDT and FYEKMQ (reference sequence). This CDR3 is built from 15 residues. V shed 4 bases and J shed 3 bases, with 13 bases lying between them. The CDR3, as DNA: TGTGCCAGCAGCTCAGTGGGAGGTTACTACAATGAGCAGTTCTTC. It encodes CASSSVGGYYNEQFF.

The chain recombines TRBV20-1 with TRBJ1-1; D remains ambiguous. This CDR3 contains 11 residues. CDR1 and CDR2 from the germline V gene are DFQATT and SNEGSKA (reference sequence). Trimming removed 2 bases at V and 3 bases at J, with 4 bases between. CDR3 DNA: TGCAGTGCTAGACGGGACACTGAAGCTTTCTTT. Its protein product is CSARRDTEAFF.

The chain couples TRBV3-1 to TRBJ1-1; D gene ambiguous. The CDR3 is made up of 15 amino acids. The germline V gene encodes CDR1 LGHDT and CDR2 YNNKEL (reference sequence). Between the trimmed V and J ends, which lost 6 bases and 1 base, there was a span of 15 bases. The CDR3, as DNA: TGTGCCAGCAGTACCTCCCAATATCCGAACACTGAAGCTTTCTTT. It translates to CASSTSQYPNTEAFF. The whole variable domain, filled in from reference TRBV3-1 and TRBJ1-1, reads DTAVSQTPKYLVTQMGNDKSIKCEQNLGHDTMYWYKQDSKKFLKIMFSYNNKELIINETVPNRFSPKSPDKAHLNLHINSLELGDSAVYFCASSTSQYPNTEAFFGQGTRLTVV.